A selection of T cell receptor beta chains follows, all from one sample in a study of regulatory T cells in long-lasting Graves disease. TCRdb processed the multiplex PCR reads anew with MiXCR; each CDR3 protein has one entry. The sample lists 650,000 to 700,000 distinct CDR3 sequences; roughly 30% were seen once. Sample: peripheral blood mononuclear cells (PBMCs), taken when the disease was refractory, from a patient treated with antithyroid drugs. All receptors come from a female donor with Graves disease. The CDR3 runs from the conserved cysteine through the conserved F or W. The D gene is left open where the match is weak. A row's size may be missing; if present it is once, few, many or a size class.

clone_size	d_call	j_call	v_call	cdr3_aa	cdr3_nt
-	-	TRBJ1-5	TRBV20-1	CSALGPDLVNQPQHF	TGCAGTGCTTTAGGACCGGATTTAGTCAATCAGCCCCAGCATTTT
few	-	TRBJ2-2	TRBV6-1	CASRNLVGGELFF	TGTGCCAGCAGAAATCTAGTCGGCGGGGAGCTGTTTTTT
many	-	TRBJ1-2	TRBV20-1	CSARDPAGDYGYTF	TGCAGTGCTAGAGATCCGGCTGGGGACTATGGCTACACCTTC
-	-	TRBJ1-4	TRBV5-6	CASSLGGGAEDEKLFF	TGTGCCAGCAGCTTGGGAGGGGGGGCAGAAGATGAAAAACTGTTTTTT
-	TRBD2	TRBJ2-7	TRBV7-9	CASSFSGRLDEQYF	TGTGCCAGCAGCTTTAGCGGGAGGCTCGACGAGCAGTACTTC
-	-	TRBJ1-1	TRBV2	CASLSAGIQPAFF	TGTGCCAGCTTGTCTGCGGGGATTCAGCCTGCCTTCTTT
-	-	TRBJ1-5	TRBV12-3/TRBV12-4	CASSFGPYGTQHF	TGTGCCAGCAGTTTCGGACCCTACGGCACGCAGCATTTT
few	-	TRBJ2-2	TRBV6-1	CASSELVHTGELFF	TGTGCCAGCAGTGAATTGGTTCACACCGGGGAGCTGTTTTTT
many	TRBD1	TRBJ1-1	TRBV24-1	CATSDEDRGEAFF	TGTGCCACCAGTGATGAGGACAGGGGGGAAGCTTTCTTT
few	TRBD2	TRBJ2-7	TRBV7-3	CASSRTSGSGYEQYF	TGTGCCAGCAGCCGGACTAGCGGGAGTGGGTACGAGCAGTACTTC
-	-	TRBJ2-2	TRBV12-3/TRBV12-4	CASSLKGPGELFF	TGTGCCAGCAGTTTAAAGGGGCCCGGGGAGCTGTTTTTT
few	TRBD1	TRBJ1-1	TRBV20-1	CSAIRNRGHTEAFF	TGCAGTGCTATTAGGAACAGGGGACACACTGAAGCTTTCTTT
many	-	TRBJ1-5	TRBV27	CASSYIGQGNQPQHF	TGTGCCAGCAGTTACATAGGGCAGGGAAATCAGCCCCAGCATTTT
few	-	TRBJ1-1	TRBV20-1	CSARDTGGTEAFF	TGCAGTGCAAGGGACACTGGAGGGACTGAAGCTTTCTTT
-	-	TRBJ2-7	TRBV3-1	CASSQAEYEQYF	TGTGCCAGCAGCCAGGCTGAATACGAGCAGTACTTC
-	TRBD1	TRBJ1-1	TRBV6-1	CASSQRTGTNTEAFF	TGTGCCAGCAGTCAACGGACAGGGACTAACACTGAAGCTTTCTTT
-	-	TRBJ1-6	TRBV7-9	CASSEGVSPLHF	TGTGCCAGCAGCGAGGGGGTTTCACCCCTCCACTTT
many	-	TRBJ1-1	TRBV2	CASNQGHTEAFF	TGTGCCAGCAACCAGGGGCACACTGAAGCTTTCTTT
-	-	TRBJ2-2	TRBV4-2	CASSQEPLPNTGELFF	TGTGCCAGCAGCCAAGAACCACTACCGAACACCGGGGAGCTGTTTTTT
-	-	TRBJ2-7	TRBV29-1	CSVEGGRPYEQYF	TGCAGCGTTGAAGGAGGACGGCCCTACGAGCAGTACTTC
many	-	TRBJ2-7	TRBV6-1	CASSRRTGAGGINEQYF	TGTGCCAGCAGTCGTCGGACAGGGGCGGGAGGGATAAACGAGCAGTACTTC
-	-	TRBJ2-3	TRBV11-2	CASSNPGLRTDTQYF	TGTGCCAGCAGCAATCCGGGACTCAGGACAGATACGCAGTATTTT
-	-	TRBJ1-5	TRBV5-1	CASSWGAGGNQPQHF	TGCGCCAGCAGTTGGGGGGCAGGAGGCAATCAGCCCCAGCATTTT
many	-	TRBJ1-1	TRBV11-1	CASSITLTGVNTEAFF	TGTGCCAGCAGCATTACGCTGACAGGCGTGAACACTGAAGCTTTCTTT
many	TRBD1	TRBJ1-1	TRBV28	CASRPTGAPEAFF	TGTGCCAGCAGACCGACAGGGGCCCCTGAAGCTTTCTTT
-	-	TRBJ1-1	TRBV6-2/TRBV6-3	CAAHGATEAFF	TGTGCCGCACACGGGGCCACTGAAGCTTTCTTT
-	-	TRBJ1-1	TRBV6-2/TRBV6-3	CASSYLRGRRHTEAFF	TGTGCCAGCAGTTACCTGAGGGGAAGGAGACACACTGAAGCTTTCTTT
few	-	TRBJ1-2	TRBV27	CASSSRAGQVYGYTF	TGTGCCAGCAGTTCCCGAGCAGGGCAGGTCTATGGCTACACCTTC
few	-	TRBJ1-2	TRBV3-1	CASSQGGLTNYGYTF	TGTGCCAGCAGCCAGGGGGGACTTACAAACTATGGCTACACCTTC
-	-	TRBJ1-1	TRBV5-1	CASTLTEEGEAFF	TGCGCCAGCACCCTAACCGAAGAGGGTGAAGCTTTCTTT
-	TRBD2	TRBJ2-1	TRBV20-1	CSARDLGLADYNEQFF	TGCAGTGCTAGGGACCTGGGACTAGCGGATTACAATGAGCAGTTCTTC
-	TRBD1	TRBJ2-2	TRBV5-1	CASSPRQGPNTGELFF	TGCGCCAGCAGCCCGAGACAGGGGCCGAACACCGGGGAGCTGTTTTTT
-	-	TRBJ1-2	TRBV3-1	CASSQGQSNYGYTF	TGTGCCAGCAGCCAAGGACAGTCTAACTATGGCTACACCTTC
few	-	TRBJ1-1	TRBV5-1	CASSLRLESTEAFF	TGCGCCAGCAGCTTGCGCCTGGAGAGCACTGAAGCTTTCTTT
-	-	TRBJ1-6	TRBV30	CAWSVFSYNSPLHF	TGTGCCTGGAGTGTTTTTTCCTATAATTCACCCCTCCACTTT
-	TRBD2	TRBJ2-3	TRBV20-1	CSAPKREGLTDTQYF	TGCAGTGCCCCCAAGCGGGAGGGCCTAACAGATACGCAGTATTTT
many	-	TRBJ2-7	TRBV6-5	CASSYFATDDYEQYF	TGTGCCAGCAGTTACTTCGCTACGGACGATTACGAGCAGTACTTC
-	-	TRBJ1-5	TRBV9	CASSVEPQGNQPQHF	TGTGCCAGCAGCGTAGAACCACAGGGAAATCAGCCCCAGCATTTT
-	TRBD1	TRBJ1-5	TRBV10-3	CAISESGQGENQPQHF	TGTGCCATCAGTGAGTCCGGACAGGGTGAAAATCAGCCCCAGCATTTT
many	-	TRBJ2-5	TRBV28	CASSRVQETQYF	TGTGCCAGCAGTCGGGTCCAAGAGACCCAGTACTTC
many	-	TRBJ1-4	TRBV28	CASTEFGGPNEKLFF	TGTGCCAGCACGGAGTTCGGCGGCCCTAATGAAAAACTGTTTTTT